A selection of T cell receptor beta chains follows, all from one sample in a study of blood T cell repertoires in COVID-19. Measured with immunoSEQ multiplex PCR; TCRdb has only the in-frame clones, and not every one. The repertoire includes fewer than 150,000 clones, roughly 90% of them detected once, and 3.8% sits in the top ten. What was sequenced was peripheral blood. The source of these receptors is a woman in her sixties with COVID-19, enrolled during active disease. The conserved cysteine and the conserved F or W are not part of the CDR3 here.

TRBV5-1	TRBJ2-3	ASSSSSGGAEDTQY
TRBV6-6	TRBJ1-2	ASSRLAGQLANYGYT
TRBV2	TRBJ1-6	ASTRQKNVNSPLH
TRBV13	TRBJ1-2	ASSSWGTATLLYGYT
TRBV5-5	TRBJ2-3	ASSLPQGTDTQY
TRBV29-1	TRBJ1-2	SVRTGPNYGYT
TRBV4-1	TRBJ2-7	ASSQGPGANEQY
TRBV27	TRBJ2-3	ASSLRTGGAATDTQY
TRBV2	TRBJ1-2	ASRRTGRHYGYT
TRBV19	TRBJ2-6	ASSIGVRENSGANVLT
TRBV30	TRBJ2-7	AWSVRGIGDEQY
TRBV20-1	TRBJ1-5	SARETGRKYQPQH
TRBV9	TRBJ1-6	ASSVSFEGTPLH